This TCR beta chain derives from a study of blood T cells in healthy people across ages. General study results and limits: Versus aged donors, long-lived donors had higher diversity and more naive CD4+ cells.

Through a sample-barcoded 5' primer and a J-beta primer mix, a second PCR was run for roughly 7 to 12 cycles. TCRdb analysed the 5' RACE reads with MiXCR anew, one entry per CDR3 protein. Of some 900,000 distinct CDR3 sequences detected, about 48% appear once; the ten largest clones hold under 15%. The donors, healthy Caucasians from Russia, were aged roughly 6 to 90. Each donor had 9 to 10 milliliters of peripheral blood drawn. Only a few counts were recorded for this clonotype. Its antigen is currently unknown. CDR1 and CDR2 from the germline V gene are SGHRS and YFSETQ. CDR3 length: 14 residues. The germline V and J ends were trimmed by 4 bases and 6 bases, with 15 bases remaining between them.

Sequenced material: blood. The chain carries TRBV5-1 and TRBJ2-3; D remains ambiguous. This sequence was found in a man aged 30 to 45 in good health. The CDR3 DNA reads TGCGCCAGCAGCCCTTCGGTCCACGCGGATACGCAGTATTTT. This encodes CASSPSVHADTQYF.